These 29 T cell receptor beta chains were sequenced from one sample in a study of blood T cell repertoires in COVID-19. Only in-frame clones appear in the TCRdb table, and some are missing; sequencing was by immunoSEQ multiplex PCR. Among about 200,000 clones listed, around 80% were seen once. Sequencing was carried out using peripheral blood. These receptor sequences come from a human donor in a cohort sampled during active COVID-19.

This clone has just one count. V is TRBV7-2 and J is TRBJ2-3; 10 bases are shared with TRBD2. With V trimmed by 4 bases and J by 0 bases, 4 bases remained unmatched. The CDR3 runs to 16 residues. The germline V gene encodes CDR1 SGHTA and CDR2 FQGNSA. The CDR3 is CASSSRLAGSTDTQYF. CDR3 coding DNA: TGTGCCAGCAGCTCGAGACTAGCGGGCAGCACAGATACGCAGTATTTT.

This clone was observed a few times. The genes are TRBV6-2 or TRBV6-3 and TRBJ2-3; 10 nucleotides match TRBD2. The J segment lost 9 bases and the V segment lost 2 bases, leaving 11 bases of the junction unmatched. This CDR3 contains 16 residues. Germline lookup yields CDR1 MNHEY and CDR2 SVGEGT. CDR3 DNA sequence: TGTGCCAGCAGTTACCTAGCGGGGGAGGTCGATGAGACGCAGTATTTT. It is translated as CASSYLAGEVDETQYF.

The rearrangement joins TRBV10-1 to TRBJ2-1; 10 bases fit TRBD2. The J segment lost 9 bases and the V segment lost 2 bases, leaving 7 bases of the junction unmatched. The V gene's germline CDR1 is WNHNN and CDR2 SYGVQD (reference sequence). This CDR3 has 15 amino acids. CDR3 in amino acids: CASSEGLAGAGEQFF. The CDR3 DNA is TGCGCCAGCAGTGAGGGTCTAGCGGGAGCTGGTGAGCAGTTCTTC.

CDR3 sequence: CASSERGVSEAFF. The CDR3 DNA reads as TGTGCCAGCAGTGAACGGGGGGTGTCTGAAGCTTTCTTT. V gene TRBV6-1 combines with J gene TRBJ1-1; maybe TRBD1 (5 bases). The CDR3 covers 13 residues. V lost 2 bases and J lost 6, with 10 bases in between. CDR1 is MNHNS and CDR2 is SASEGT in the germline V gene.

The J gene is TRBJ2-3, the V gene TRBV28; no clear D gene. In germline, CDR1 is MDHEN, CDR2 SYDVKM. The CDR3 is made up of 14 amino acids. Trimming pared 5 bases from V and 2 bases from J, leaving 11 bases between. The CDR3 DNA reads as TGTGCCAGCAGTCCTAGTTCCCTCACAGATACGCAGTATTTT. As protein: CASSPSSLTDTQYF.

This chain connects TRBV4-1 to TRBJ2-7, with 12 bases identical to TRBD1. The CDR3 is 15 amino acids. Germline V gene lookup returns CDR1 MGHRA and CDR2 YSYEKL. V lost 3 bases, J lost 3 bases, and 3 bases stayed unmatched. The CDR3 sequence is CASSHGTGGNYEQYF. CDR3 bases: TGCGCCAGCAGCCACGGGACAGGGGGCAACTACGAGCAGTACTTC.

J is TRBJ2-7 and V is TRBV7-8; D is undetermined. V dropped 1 base and J dropped 5 bases, with 9 bases sitting between them. CDR3 size: 13 residues. Per the germline V gene, CDR1 is SGHVS and CDR2 is FQNEAQ. As DNA, the CDR3 is TGTGCCAGCAGCTTAGGGCAGGTCAACGAGCAGTACTTC. Protein product: CASSLGQVNEQYF.

J is TRBJ2-1 and V is TRBV6-5; 8 positions match TRBD1. CDR3 length: 15 residues. V trimming: 6 bases; J trimming: 0 bases; junction bases outside the gene matches: 4. Germline values: CDR1 MNHEY, CDR2 SVGAGI. In DNA, the CDR3 is TGTGCCAGCAGAACCGGGACAGGCTCCTACAATGAGCAGTTCTTC. Translation: CASRTGTGSYNEQFF.

The rearrangement links TRBV12-3 or TRBV12-4 to TRBJ2-4; 8 bases line up with TRBD2. This CDR3 comprises 13 residues. Trimming took 10 bases from V and 6 from J; bases not matched to a gene: 8. The CDR3 DNA sequence: TGTGCCATTTCCCCCAGCGGGGGAAACATTCAGTACTTC. It codes for CAISPSGGNIQYF.

The V gene is TRBV3-1 (or the pseudogene TRBV3-2), the J gene TRBJ2-7, with TRBD2 as a possible D gene (5 bases). Trimming took off 8 bases at V and 0 bases at J, with 11 bases between the two ends. The length of the CDR3 is 13 residues. The germline gives CDR1 LGHDT, CDR2 YNNKEL (reference sequence). The CDR3 coding sequence is TGTGCCAGCGCCGCGGGTCGCTCCTACGAGCAGTACTTC. This encodes CASAAGRSYEQYF.

As regards this clone: The junction does not match germline at one end; this may be a read error. V usage is TRBV19 and J usage is TRBJ1-6, with no clear D. This CDR3 is 15 amino acids long. Germline V lookup: CDR1 LNHDA, CDR2 SQIVND (reference sequence). CDR3 protein: CASILRASSNSPLHF. As DNA, the CDR3 is TGTGCCAGTATCCTACGAGCCTCCTCTAATTCACCCCTCCACTTT.

This clone was seen more than once but under ten times. This chain uses TRBV4-1 with TRBJ2-2, with D unclear. The CDR3 spans 15 residues. Germline loops: CDR1 MGHRA, CDR2 YSYEKL. Between the trimmed V and J ends, which lost 0 bases and 3 bases, there was a span of 8 bases. The CDR3 coding sequence is TGCGCCAGCAGCCAAGATGCCAGATACACCGGGGAGCTGTTTTTT. Protein product: CASSQDARYTGELFF.

This chain uses TRBV5-1 with TRBJ2-1; 10 bases line up with TRBD1. The CDR3 contains 17 residues. V was pared by 4 bases and J by 4 bases, with 11 bases of the junction left unmatched. Germline-derived CDR1 and CDR2 are SGHRS and YFSETQ. CDR3 sequence: CASSRSGPGQGYNEQFF. CDR3 DNA sequence: TGCGCCAGCAGCCGATCTGGCCCGGGACAGGGGTACAATGAGCAGTTCTTC.

The sample holds one count of this clone. The rearrangement links TRBV11-2 to TRBJ2-4; D unresolved. V shed 5 bases and J shed 2 bases, with 10 bases lying between them. This CDR3 is 14 amino acids long. Germline V CDR1 and CDR2: SGHAT, FQNNGV. The CDR3 DNA reads TGTGCCAGCAGCCCGGTCCCTTCCAAAAACATTCAGTACTTC. This codes for CASSPVPSKNIQYF.

V and J are TRBV4-1 and TRBJ1-1; no firm D call. V lost 4 bases to trimming and J lost 7 bases, with 16 bases between them. Germline CDR1 reads MGHRA; CDR2 reads YSYEKL. This CDR3 has 14 residues. The CDR3 sequence: CASSPSGRVNEAFF. The DNA of the CDR3 is TGCGCCAGCAGCCCAAGTGGGCGGGTAAATGAAGCTTTCTTT.

The DNA of the CDR3 is TGTGCCAGCAGCTTAGCCCCACTAGGCTACGAGCAGTACTTC. This translates into CASSLAPLGYEQYF. This rearrangement joins TRBV11-1 to TRBJ2-7, with D possibly matching TRBD2 (5 bases). The CDR3 spans 14 residues. In germline, CDR1 is SGHAT, CDR2 FQDESV (reference sequence). Trimming stripped 0 bases from V and 3 bases from J, with 9 bases between.

This rearrangement joins TRBV28 to TRBJ2-2; D perhaps matches TRBD1 (6 bases). V gave up 2 bases and J gave up 7 bases, with 11 bases separating them. Germline V gene data show CDR1 as MDHEN and CDR2 as SYDVKM. This CDR3 spans 14 amino acids. The CDR3 loop is CASSLVQGVGELFF. The CDR3 DNA reads TGTGCCAGCAGTTTAGTACAGGGAGTCGGGGAGCTGTTTTTT.

V gene TRBV19 combines with J gene TRBJ2-5, with D perhaps matching TRBD1 (6 bases). Germline CDR1 and CDR2: LNHDA and SQIVND (reference sequence). This CDR3 is built from 14 residues. V was trimmed by 1 base and J by 5 bases, leaving 11 bases between them. Written as DNA, the CDR3 is TGTGCCAGTAGTATAGGGGGGCGGCGGGAGACCCAGTACTTC. It yields the protein CASSIGGRRETQYF.

The J gene is TRBJ2-7, the V gene TRBV30; TRBD1 might be the D (5 bases). There are 13 residues in the CDR3. Trimming removed 3 bases from V and 5 bases from J, with 14 bases in between. The germline gives CDR1 GTSNPN, CDR2 SVGIG (reference sequence). The CDR3 here is CAWRGRVGNEQYF. DNA for the CDR3: TGTGCCTGGAGGGGCAGGGTGGGAAACGAGCAGTACTTC.

The J gene is TRBJ2-5, the V gene TRBV18; D perhaps matches TRBD1 (6 bases). CDR3 size: 15 residues. With 5 bases removed from V and 5 bases from J, the gap between germline ends came to 18 bases. Germline V gives CDR1 KGHSH, CDR2 LQKENI. As DNA, the CDR3 is TGTGCCAGCTCAACCATACAGGGCTCGGGGGAGACCCAGTACTTC. Translation: CASSTIQGSGETQYF.

The gene calls are TRBV7-6 and TRBJ2-7; TRBD2 matches 14 bases. The ends lost 5 bases at V and 7 bases at J; junction bases unmatched: 7. The germline gives CDR1 SGHVS, CDR2 FNYEAQ. The CDR3 consists of 15 residues. CDR3 residues: CASSAGLAGVREQYF. In nucleotides, the CDR3 is TGTGCCAGCAGCGCGGGACTAGCGGGAGTGCGGGAGCAGTACTTC.

This chain joins TRBV6-6 and TRBJ2-3; D unclear. The germline V gene encodes CDR1 MNHNY and CDR2 SVGAGI (reference sequence). This CDR3 spans 14 amino acids. Trimming took 5 bases from V and 3 from J, leaving 12 bases between them. In nucleotides, the CDR3 is TGTGCCAGCAGTGACACTTCAGGTACAGATACGCAGTATTTT. This sequence encodes CASSDTSGTDTQYF.

The chain joins TRBV5-1 to TRBJ2-7; 10 nucleotides align to TRBD1. The CDR3 runs 16 residues. The V gene end was trimmed by 4 bases and the J gene end by 6 bases; junction bases not matched to a gene: 13. Germline values: CDR1 SGHRS, CDR2 YFSETQ. CDR3 sequence (DNA): TGCGCCAGCAGCATAGGTCGACAGGGGGCGCGGGTCGAGCAGTACTTC. Its translation is CASSIGRQGARVEQYF.

This clone came up once. V and J are TRBV2 and TRBJ2-5, with 7 bases aligning to TRBD1. V was clipped by 3 bases and J by 5 bases; unmatched bases: 12. Looked up from germline, CDR1 is SNHLY and CDR2 is FYNNEI. The CDR3 sequence is 16 residues long. The CDR3 DNA sequence: TGTGCCAGCAGTGATGCCCACCCCGACAGGGATGAGACCCAGTACTTC. Translating gives CASSDAHPDRDETQYF. The whole variable domain, filled in from reference TRBV2 and TRBJ2-5, reads EPEVTQTPSHQVTQMGQEVILRCVPISNHLYFYWYRQILGQKVEFLVSFYNNEISEKSEIFDDQFSVERPDGSNFTLKIRSTKLEDSAMYFCASSDAHPDRDETQYFGPGTRLLVL.

This clone was picked up one time. V gene TRBV28 combines with J gene TRBJ2-7; 12 nucleotides align to TRBD1. Germline V lookup: CDR1 MDHEN, CDR2 SYDVKM. The V gene end was trimmed by 7 bases and the J gene end by 6 bases; junction bases not matched to a gene: 7. The length of the CDR3 is 14 residues. CDR3 protein: CASKSGTGGSEQYF. The CDR3 DNA reads as TGTGCCAGCAAATCCGGGACAGGGGGCTCCGAGCAGTACTTC. The whole variable domain, filled in from reference TRBV28 and TRBJ2-7, reads DVKVTQSSRYLVKRTGEKVFLECVQDMDHENMFWYRQDPGLGLRLIYFSYDVKMKEKGDIPEGYSVSREKKERFSLILESASTNQTSMYLCASKSGTGGSEQYFGPGTRLTVT.

The chain has TRBV10-2 and TRBJ2-1; possibly TRBD2 for D (5 bases). Deletions cut 3 bases from V and 10 bases from J, with 13 bases between. The CDR3 is made up of 13 amino acids. Looked up from germline, CDR1 is WSHSY and CDR2 is SAAADI. CDR3 region: CASSDGSSLEQFF. CDR3 in DNA: TGCGCCAGCAGTGATGGGTCTAGCCTAGAGCAGTTCTTC.

V usage is TRBV5-4 and J usage is TRBJ1-2, with D possibly being TRBD1 (6 bases). The CDR3 spans 13 residues. Trimming cost V 1 base and J 4 bases, with 8 bases left between them. Germline assignment: CDR1 SGHNT and CDR2 YYREEE (reference sequence). The CDR3 bases are TGTGCCAGCAGCTTGCAGGGGTCCTATGGCTACACCTTC. It is translated as CASSLQGSYGYTF.

V gene TRBV7-8 combines with J gene TRBJ2-1, with D possibly being TRBD2 (5 bases). The germline V gene has CDR1 SGHVS and CDR2 FQNEAQ. Deletions cut 1 base from V and 10 bases from J, with 20 bases between. The CDR3 is 16 amino acids. CDR3 amino acids: CASSLGRTLLSGEQFF. In DNA form, the CDR3 reads TGTGCCAGCAGCTTAGGCAGGACTCTATTGTCCGGCGAGCAGTTCTTC.

The chain links TRBV20-1 to TRBJ2-1; 7 bases fit TRBD2. Germline V gives CDR1 DFQATT, CDR2 SNEGSKA (reference sequence). With V trimmed by 3 bases and J by 3 bases, 8 bases remained unmatched. The CDR3 extends over 15 amino acids. The CDR3 here is CSASPSREFYNEQFF. For the CDR3, the DNA is TGCAGTGCTAGTCCTTCGCGGGAGTTCTACAATGAGCAGTTCTTC.